This T cell receptor (beta chain) came from a study of cytomegalovirus exposure and HLA in healthy donors. Study in general: A subsequent analysis reported that the 100 to 150 validation repertoires were produced on the same platform that had also been used for the 666 first-cohort repertoires.

Unmatched junction bases numbered 5, after V lost 5 bases and J lost 0 bases. Germline CDR1 reads SEHNR; CDR2 reads FQNEAQ (reference sequence). The CDR3 runs to 16 residues. TCRdb keeps only in-frame clones here, not all; method: immunoSEQ multiplex PCR. The sample contains 200,000 or so clones, over 75% of which appear only once. This clone was seen a single time. Its antigen is not known. Findings and limits, study-wide: Listed as cytomegalovirus-associated were over 150 TCR beta chains. It was confirmed in vitro that three of the CMV-associated chains were specific for CMV antigens. According to reports, the classifier identified cytomegalovirus status with high specificity and sensitivity.

The V call is TRBV7-9, the J call TRBJ2-3; TRBD2 matches 10 bases. This sequence originates from a woman aged 18-29 years in good health and CMV-seropositive. The sample consisted of PBMCs. The CDR3 sequence: CASSLLAGVSTDTQYF. CDR3 coding DNA: TGTGCCAGCAGCCTCCTAGCGGGAGTGAGCACAGATACGCAGTATTTT.